These T cell receptor beta chains were read from a single sample in a study of Ad26.COV2.S vaccination and SARS-CoV-2 variants. The table came from immunoSEQ multiplex PCR; TCRdb's copy has only in-frame clones and leaves some out. The sample shows some 480,000 clones, around 85% of them seen only once. This material consisted of peripheral blood, taken in a trial of Ad26.COV2.S vaccine versus placebo. The receptor source for this set is a person between 18 and 65 years old who received the Ad26.COV2.S COVID-19 vaccine or a placebo. The CDR3 runs from the conserved cysteine through the conserved F or W. D genes are given only for firm matches. The size entry is marked missing in some rows and otherwise reads once, few, many or a size class.

j_call,d_call,cdr3_length,v_call,clone_size,cdr3_aa,cdr3_nt
TRBJ2-3,.,12,TRBV7-3,once,CASSLTGDTQYF,TGTGCCAGCAGCTTAACTGGAGATACGCAGTATTTT
TRBJ2-7,.,13,TRBV14,.,CASKGTLYSEQYF,TGTGCCAGCAAGGGGACACTCTACAGCGAGCAGTACTTC
TRBJ1-1,.,14,TRBV2,.,CASSPATGRWGMFF,TGTGCCAGCAGTCCAGCAACAGGACGGTGGGGAATGTTCTTT
TRBJ1-2,.,15,TRBV6-6,.,CASSSLRQAGYGYTF,TGTGCCAGCAGTTCCCTTCGACAGGCAGGGTATGGCTACACCTTC
TRBJ2-3,.,16,TRBV28,.,CASSFRPRAHTDTQYF,TGTGCCAGCAGTTTTCGGCCCAGGGCACACACAGATACGCAGTATTTT
TRBJ2-5,.,10,TRBV9,.,CASSGGRLYF,TGTGCCAGCAGCGGTGGGAGGCTGTACTTC
TRBJ2-2,.,13,TRBV19,.,CASSIQPSGELFF,TGTGCCAGTAGTATTCAACCCTCTGGGGAGCTGTTTTTT
TRBJ2-3,TRBD2,16,TRBV5-1,.,CASSLDGAGPTDTQYF,TGCGCCAGCAGCTTGGATGGAGCGGGACCCACAGATACGCAGTATTTT
TRBJ2-3,TRBD2,18,TRBV7-8,few,CASSLVAGTSGRVVTQYF,TGTGCCAGCAGCTTAGTCGCCGGGACTAGCGGGAGGGTCGTTACGCAGTATTTT
TRBJ1-6,.,13,TRBV29-1,.,CSVELNGLPPLHF,TGCAGCGTTGAATTGAATGGACTTCCACCCCTCCACTTT
TRBJ2-2,TRBD2,18,TRBV7-8,.,CASSLAQLAGGRTGELFF,TGTGCCAGCAGCTTAGCGCAACTAGCGGGAGGGCGTACCGGGGAGCTGTTTTTT
TRBJ2-7,TRBD2,15,TRBV6-5,.,CASSLAGSRGYEQYF,TGTGCCAGCAGTCTAGCGGGATCGAGGGGCTACGAGCAGTACTTC
TRBJ2-1,.,15,TRBV19,once,CASMGPGFSYNEQFF,TGTGCCAGTATGGGCCCGGGTTTCTCCTACAATGAGCAGTTCTTC
TRBJ1-4,.,14,TRBV7-9,.,CASSLSRLNEKLFF,TGTGCCAGCAGCTTAAGCCGCCTTAATGAAAAACTGTTTTTT
TRBJ1-1,.,13,TRBV5-1,.,CASSFTANTEAFF,TGCGCCAGCAGCTTCACAGCGAACACTGAAGCTTTCTTT
TRBJ1-3,.,14,TRBV5-6,few,CASSWRYSGNTIYF,TGTGCCAGCAGCTGGCGGTACTCTGGAAACACCATATATTTT
TRBJ1-3,.,16,TRBV9,.,CASSVGHAISGNTIYF,TGTGCCAGCAGCGTAGGGCACGCAATCTCTGGAAACACCATATATTTT
TRBJ1-5,.,15,TRBV28,.,CASKRGDLDNQPQHF,TGTGCCAGCAAGCGGGGAGATCTTGACAATCAGCCCCAGCATTTT
TRBJ2-2,TRBD1,12,TRBV29-1,.,CSVDRSAGELFF,TGCAGCGTGGACAGGAGCGCCGGGGAGCTGTTTTTT
TRBJ1-2,.,15,TRBV6-5,.,CASSPNRQTGYGYTF,TGTGCCAGCAGTCCGAATCGACAGACGGGCTATGGCTACACCTTC
TRBJ2-7,.,16,TRBV28,.,CASSYVWGTKTYEQYF,TGTGCCAGCAGTTACGTATGGGGGACAAAGACCTACGAGCAGTACTTC
TRBJ2-5,.,14,TRBV7-2,.,CASSFGGFYETQYF,TGTGCCAGCAGCTTTGGGGGGTTCTACGAGACCCAGTACTTC
TRBJ2-5,TRBD1,16,TRBV5-1,.,CASSLAADRGTETQYF,TGCGCCAGCAGCTTGGCGGCTGACAGGGGAACCGAGACCCAGTACTTC
TRBJ2-1,.,13,TRBV18,.,CASSPVSYNEQFF,TGTGCCAGCTCACCAGTCAGCTACAATGAGCAGTTCTTC
TRBJ2-1,.,13,TRBV12-3/TRBV12-4,.,CASKKSSYNEQFF,TGTGCCAGCAAGAAGTCATCCTACAATGAGCAGTTCTTC
TRBJ2-2,.,15,TRBV2,.,CASSEDYSFVGELFF,TGTGCCAGCAGCGAGGACTACTCTTTTGTCGGGGAGCTGTTTTTT
TRBJ2-7,TRBD2,15,TRBV10-3,.,CAISPSGSYSYEQYF,TGTGCCATCAGCCCTAGCGGATCTTACTCCTACGAGCAGTACTTC
TRBJ2-1,TRBD2,17,TRBV11-3,once,CASSWGLAGASYNEQFF,TGTGCCAGCAGCTGGGGACTAGCGGGAGCCTCCTACAATGAGCAGTTCTTC
TRBJ2-1,.,15,TRBV7-2,.,CASIGGPGLNNEQFF,TGTGCCAGCATCGGAGGGCCAGGGCTTAACAATGAGCAGTTCTTC
TRBJ2-6,TRBD2,17,TRBV5-6,.,CATNGGGLFSGANVLTF,TGTGCCACCAACGGGGGGGGCCTATTCTCTGGGGCCAACGTCCTGACTTTC
TRBJ2-2,.,15,TRBV5-1,.,CASSLGPVSTGELFF,TGCGCCAGCAGCTTGGGCCCAGTCTCCACCGGGGAGCTGTTTTTT
TRBJ1-5,.,12,TRBV19,.,CASGQLNQPQHF,TGTGCCAGCGGACAGCTCAATCAGCCCCAGCATTTT
TRBJ1-1,.,15,TRBV19,.,CASSHPGTPLTEAFF,TGTGCCAGTAGTCATCCCGGGACCCCCCTGACTGAAGCTTTCTTT
TRBJ1-1,.,15,TRBV2,.,CASSPTDSLNTEAFF,TGTGCCAGCAGTCCGACGGACAGTCTGAACACTGAAGCTTTCTTT
TRBJ2-2,.,15,TRBV5-6,.,CASSLSVRGTGELFF,TGTGCCAGCAGCTTGAGTGTCCGGGGCACCGGGGAGCTGTTTTTT
TRBJ2-7,.,14,TRBV9,.,CASSVESGSREQYF,TGTGCCAGCAGCGTAGAGTCAGGATCGAGGGAGCAGTACTTC
TRBJ1-1,.,12,TRBV5-1,.,CASSRRDTEAFF,TGCGCCAGCAGCAGGCGGGACACTGAAGCTTTCTTT
TRBJ1-5,.,21,TRBV9,.,CASKRSAKFDVFVWPGQPQHF,TGTGCCAGCAAGCGTAGTGCTAAGTTCGACGTTTTCGTTTGGCCAGGACAGCCCCAGCATTTT
TRBJ2-7,TRBD1,13,TRBV11-2,.,CASSLGQLYEQYF,TGTGCCAGCAGCTTGGGACAGCTATACGAGCAGTACTTC
TRBJ1-1,TRBD1,14,TRBV7-2,.,CASRRDRGLSEAFF,TGTGCCAGCAGACGGGACAGGGGGCTGTCTGAAGCTTTCTTT
TRBJ2-1,TRBD2,16,TRBV30,.,CAWSPRLAGGVNEQFF,TGTGCCTGGAGTCCACGATTGGCGGGAGGTGTCAATGAGCAGTTCTTC
TRBJ1-2,.,13,TRBV5-4,.,CASSLAPNGGYTF,TGTGCCAGCAGCTTGGCCCCTAATGGGGGCTACACCTTC
TRBJ1-5,.,12,TRBV28,.,CASSRHGQPQHF,TGTGCCAGCAGCCGACATGGGCAGCCCCAGCATTTT
TRBJ2-2,.,14,TRBV6-4,.,CASGKGLNTGELFF,TGTGCCAGCGGCAAGGGACTCAACACCGGGGAGCTGTTTTTT
TRBJ2-7,.,16,TRBV29-1,.,CSVEDSRGTSSYEQYF,TGCAGCGTTGAAGACTCCCGGGGGACTTCCTCCTACGAGCAGTACTTC
TRBJ2-7,.,15,TRBV18,.,CASSPQGLSSYEQYF,TGTGCCAGCTCACCACAGGGCCTCAGCTCCTACGAGCAGTACTTC
TRBJ2-1,TRBD2,13,TRBV3-1/TRBV3-2,.,CASRASGEGEQFF,TGTGCCAGCAGGGCCTCGGGGGAGGGTGAGCAGTTCTTC
TRBJ1-2,TRBD1,15,TRBV28,.,CASSLPGQGARGYTF,TGTGCCAGCAGTTTACCGGGACAGGGGGCCCGAGGCTACACCTTC
TRBJ2-5,.,13,TRBV6-5,.,CASSTVFGETQYF,TGTGCCAGCAGCACCGTCTTCGGAGAGACCCAGTACTTC
TRBJ2-4,.,11,TRBV30,.,CAWSWRGIQYF,TGTGCCTGGAGTTGGAGGGGCATTCAGTACTTC
TRBJ2-2,.,17,TRBV27,.,CASSPISQGKRTGELFF,TGTGCCAGCAGCCCTATTTCGCAGGGTAAGAGGACCGGGGAGCTGTTTTTT
TRBJ1-5,TRBD1,15,TRBV27,.,CASSATGYSFFPQHF,TGTGCCAGCAGCGCGACAGGGTATTCGTTCTTTCCCCAGCATTTT
TRBJ2-1,.,14,TRBV9,once,CASSVATGRDEQFF,TGTGCCAGCAGCGTAGCTACAGGTAGGGATGAGCAGTTCTTC
TRBJ2-1,TRBD2,16,TRBV5-8,once,CASSFLAGRRVGEQFF,TGTGCCAGCAGCTTCCTAGCGGGAAGGAGGGTGGGTGAGCAGTTCTTC
TRBJ2-1,.,14,TRBV24-1,.,CATSGPVPLNEQFF,TGTGCCACTTCCGGACCGGTTCCCCTGAATGAGCAGTTCTTC